The 18 T cell receptor beta chains below were found in one sample sequenced in a study of shared clonotypes between healthy human individuals (dated by TCRdb to about 2020). The method behind the library was the immunoSEQ multiplex PCR assay. This immuneACCESS table, as held by TCRdb, lists in-frame sequences with V and J called but not all clones. Of the missing ones, under half trace to an unresolved V gene in checked studies; the others have no known cause. Recorded for this sample are more than 2,000,000 clones; just over 90% of them occurred a single time. Jointly, the top ten make up 0.39% of the sample. The sequencing sample was made of naive CD4+ T cells from PBMCs. The cell subset or site label for this specimen denotes: CD45RA+ positively selected. The receptors stem from a young man in good health. Some clones in this sample may be carry-over from other donors' samples.

The chain recombines TRBV7-6 with TRBJ2-7; D possibly corresponds to TRBD2 (6 bases). The CDR3 runs to 14 residues. Germline V CDR1 and CDR2: SGHVS, FNYEAQ. The germline V and J ends were trimmed by 5 bases and 4 bases, with 15 bases remaining between them. CDR3 DNA sequence: TGTGCCAGCAGCAACCCGGGAGCGAGGTACGAGCAGTACTTC. Amino acids: CASSNPGARYEQYF.

The J gene is TRBJ1-1, the V gene TRBV7-8; 9 bases agree with TRBD1. V trimming: 2 bases; J trimming: 0 bases; junction bases outside the gene matches: 4. CDR3 length: 16 residues. CDR1 is SGHVS and CDR2 is FQNEAQ in the germline V gene. CDR3 protein: CASSLRTGALNTEAFF. The CDR3 nucleotides are TGTGCCAGCAGCTTACGGACAGGGGCCCTGAACACTGAAGCTTTCTTT.

This rearrangement joins TRBV7-8 to TRBJ2-5; no clear D. From germline, CDR1 is SGHVS and CDR2 FQNEAQ. The CDR3 has 14 residues. V dropped 3 bases and J dropped 9 bases, with 17 bases sitting between them. Here the CDR3 DNA reads TGTGCCAGCAGCTTTCGGTCCCGAGATGGGGCCCAGTACTTC. Its protein is CASSFRSRDGAQYF.

The J gene is TRBJ1-2, the V gene TRBV2, with TRBD1 as a possible D gene (5 bases). Germline CDR1 is SNHLY and CDR2 is FYNNEI. V lost 7 bases and J 2 bases, leaving 17 bases between the germline ends. There are 15 residues in the CDR3. CDR3 protein: CASTSNWGPNYGYTF. The CDR3 nucleotides are TGTGCCAGCACCTCGAATTGGGGACCCAACTATGGCTACACCTTC. The complete variable domain, with remaining parts taken from reference TRBV2 and TRBJ1-2, reads EPEVTQTPSHQVTQMGQEVILRCVPISNHLYFYWYRQILGQKVEFLVSFYNNEISEKSEIFDDQFSVERPDGSNFTLKIRSTKLEDSAMYFCASTSNWGPNYGYTFGSGTRLTVV.

V usage is TRBV18 and J usage is TRBJ1-2, with D hard to call. The V gene's germline CDR1 is KGHSH and CDR2 LQKENI. The CDR3 spans 15 residues. V was clipped by 2 bases and J by 0 bases, with 10 bases between them. The CDR3: CASSPREQTNYGYTF. The CDR3 region has the DNA TGTGCCAGCTCACCAAGAGAACAGACTAACTATGGCTACACCTTC.

The rearrangement links TRBV6-5 to TRBJ2-7; D remains unclear. CDR3 size: 15 residues. Germline V CDR1 and CDR2: MNHEY, SVGAGI. The V end was cut by 3 bases, the J end by 3 bases, with 15 bases between. The CDR3 coding sequence is TGTGCCAGCAGTTATAAGGGCCTCCCAGTCTACGAGCAGTACTTC. This encodes CASSYKGLPVYEQYF.

This chain uses TRBV5-4 with TRBJ2-6, with a possible D match to TRBD1 (6 bases). V was cut by 1 base and J by 0 bases, with 11 bases left in between. Germline loops: CDR1 SGHNT, CDR2 YYREEE (reference sequence). The CDR3 spans 17 residues. Written as DNA, the CDR3 is TGTGCCAGCAGCTTGAACAGGGAAAGCTCTGGGGCCAACGTCCTGACTTTC. This encodes CASSLNRESSGANVLTF.

Worth noting for this clone: Other DNA sequences of this sample code for an identical CDR3. The gene calls are TRBV7-2 and TRBJ2-5, with D hard to call. The CDR3 length is 11 residues. The ends were cut back, 1 base at V and 5 bases at J, with 2 bases in the middle. Germline V gene sequence: CDR1 SGHTA, CDR2 FQGNSA. The DNA for the CDR3 is TGTGCCAGCAGCTTAGTGGAGACCCAGTACTTC. Its translation: CASSLVETQYF. Complete variable domain (other parts from reference TRBV7-2 and TRBJ2-5): GAGVSQSPSNKVTEKGKDVELRCDPISGHTALYWYRQSLGQGLEFLIYFQGNSAPDKSGLPSDRFSAERTGGSVSTLTIQRTQQEDSAVYLCASSLVETQYFGPGTRLLVL.

The V gene is TRBV19, the J gene TRBJ1-5; unclear D gene. This CDR3 has 15 residues. Trimming shortened V by 0 bases and J by 5 bases, and 11 bases separated the two germline ends. Germline V gene data show CDR1 as LNHDA and CDR2 as SQIVND (reference sequence). Here the CDR3 reads CASSIDARPHQPQHF. In DNA form, the CDR3 reads TGTGCCAGTAGTATAGATGCACGACCTCATCAGCCCCAGCATTTT.

This clone was observed a handful of times. The rearrangement links TRBV20-1 to TRBJ1-4, with D unclear. Germline CDR1 reads DFQATT; CDR2 reads SNEGSKA (reference sequence). The V and J ends lost 2 bases and 10 bases respectively, with 8 bases between them. The CDR3 runs to 11 residues. The CDR3 region is CSARRAGKLFF. The CDR3, as DNA: TGCAGTGCTAGACGTGCCGGAAAACTGTTTTTT.

Concerning this clone itself: The identical CDR3 is also encoded by other nucleotide sequences in the sample. CDR3 residues: CASSPGSPNEKLFF. The CDR3 nucleotides are TGTGCCAGCTCACCGGGGAGCCCTAATGAAAAACTGTTTTTT. This chain uses TRBV18 with TRBJ1-4; D ambiguous. Germline V gene lookup returns CDR1 KGHSH and CDR2 LQKENI. Trimming pared 3 bases from V and 3 bases from J, leaving 8 bases between. CDR3 length equals 14 residues. Together with reference TRBV18 and TRBJ1-4, the CDR3 gives the full variable domain: NAGVMQNPRHLVRRRGQEARLRCSPMKGHSHVYWYRQLPEEGLKFMVYLQKENIIDESGMPKERFSAEFPKEGPSILRIQQVVRGDSAAYFCASSPGSPNEKLFFGSGTQLSVL.

The chain joins TRBV2 to TRBJ2-1, with D perhaps given as TRBD1 or TRBD2 (5 bases each). CDR3 length equals 12 residues. The V end was cut by 8 bases, the J end by 5 bases, with 10 bases between. CDR1 and CDR2 (germline): SNHLY, FYNNEI. The CDR3 reads CASARGHNEQFF. The CDR3, as DNA: TGTGCCAGCGCCCGGGGACACAATGAGCAGTTCTTC.

The genes are TRBV6-6 and TRBJ2-7, with D uncertain. CDR3 length: 13 residues. V shed 6 bases and J shed 6 bases, with 15 bases lying between them. The germline gives CDR1 MNHNY, CDR2 SVGAGI (reference sequence). The CDR3 is CASSLTPRGEQYF. CDR3 in DNA: TGTGCCAGCAGCCTTACTCCCCGTGGCGAGCAGTACTTC.

The chain combines TRBV28 with TRBJ2-4, with TRBD2 matching over 7 bases. V lost 3 bases to trimming and J lost 0 bases; unmatched junction nucleotides: 11. In germline, CDR1 is MDHEN, CDR2 SYDVKM. The CDR3 runs 18 residues. CDR3 sequence: CASSLVGLGALAKNIQYF. As DNA, the CDR3 is TGTGCCAGCAGTTTGGTAGGACTAGGGGCTTTAGCCAAAAACATTCAGTACTTC. Variable domain in full (rest from reference TRBV28 and TRBJ2-4): DVKVTQSSRYLVKRTGEKVFLECVQDMDHENMFWYRQDPGLGLRLIYFSYDVKMKEKGDIPEGYSVSREKKERFSLILESASTNQTSMYLCASSLVGLGALAKNIQYFGAGTRLSVL.

This clone was seen once. The chain uses TRBV4-3 and TRBJ1-2; 10 nucleotides line up with TRBD1. Germline V lookup: CDR1 LGHNA, CDR2 YSLEER. The CDR3 consists of 16 residues. The V and J ends lost 4 bases and 5 bases, in that order; junction bases with no gene match: 10. For the CDR3, the DNA is TGCGCCAGCAGCCGACTGACAGGGGGCGAGGGGTATGGCTACACCTTC. This encodes CASSRLTGGEGYGYTF.

V gene TRBV4-1 combines with J gene TRBJ2-3, with unresolved D. The CDR3 is 16 residues long. Germline V gene lookup returns CDR1 MGHRA and CDR2 YSYEKL. The V and J ends lost 4 bases and 4 bases respectively, with 18 bases between them. CDR3 sequence reads: CASSRPQTRSADTQYF. The CDR3, as DNA: TGCGCCAGCAGCCGCCCCCAAACACGGAGCGCAGATACGCAGTATTTT.

The genes are TRBV19 and TRBJ2-3; 7 bases agree with TRBD1. The V segment lost 6 bases and the J segment 0 bases; nucleotides outside the gene matches: 6. Germline CDR1 reads LNHDA; CDR2 reads SQIVND (reference sequence). CDR3 size: 15 residues. CDR3 in amino acids: CASSIQGGSTDTQYF. In DNA, the CDR3 is TGTGCCAGTAGCATACAAGGGGGCAGCACAGATACGCAGTATTTT. The full variable domain, in which reference TRBV19 and TRBJ2-3 provide the parts outside the CDR3, is DGGITQSPKYLFRKEGQNVTLSCEQNLNHDAMYWYRQDPGQGLRLIYYSQIVNDFQKGDIAEGYSVSREKKESFPLTVTSAQKNPTAFYLCASSIQGGSTDTQYFGPGTRLTVL.

The J gene is TRBJ1-2, the V gene TRBV30; TRBD1 might be the D (6 bases). The CDR3 is made up of 15 amino acids. The germline V gene has CDR1 GTSNPN and CDR2 SVGIG (reference sequence). Trimming shortened V by 2 bases and J by 4 bases, and 17 bases separated the two germline ends. The DNA for the CDR3 is TGTGCCTGGAGTACCCCCGGACAGTTGCTCTATGGCTACACCTTC. Residues: CAWSTPGQLLYGYTF. Based on the CDR3 plus reference TRBV30 and TRBJ1-2, the full variable domain is SQTIHQWPATLVQPVGSPLSLECTVEGTSNPNLYWYRQAAGRGLQLLFYSVGIGQISSEVPQNLSASRPQDRQFILSSKKLLLSDSGFYLCAWSTPGQLLYGYTFGSGTRLTVV.